This TCR beta chain appears in the sequencing data of a study of T cell repertoires and HLA-DP antigens (dated by TCRdb to 2016 to 2018). Study-level background: The study used an in vitro model of CD4+ T cell alloreactivity against allogeneic HLA-DP presented by transduced HeLa cells. Compared with self, one alloantigen differed at one amino acid in the peptide-binding groove and the other differed at fewer than 12, modelling structurally similar versus dissimilar alloantigens. Of the three donors, two were male and one was female, and their ages ranged from the 18-to-29 age band up to the 60-to-69 age band. Results the study describes overall, beyond this receptor: The study was limited by having just a few donors, by relying on a non-physiological HeLa antigen-presenting system, and by using total CD4+ cells as responders. An average cumulative frequency of about 36% against one allele and 50.6% against the other was found for clones undetected before culture. Naive and memory CD4+ repertoires were not analysed separately.

The immunoSEQ multiplex PCR, with forward primers for 54 TRBV segments and reverse primers for 13 TRBJ segments, was used to amplify TCRB CDR3 regions. Survey resolution, with a target of about 65,000 T cell genomes, was applied to the sequencing of cultured samples. Sequencing of amplicons was performed on an Illumina HiSeq System, and 87 bp reads covering the CDR3 were generated. In the authors' own workflow: Reads were corrected for PCR and sequencing errors, and CDR3 regions were defined by alignment to IMGT reference sequences. Synthetic template pools were used to estimate template counts and unique rearrangement counts. Clonality was computed by subtracting Pielou's evenness from 1. The Daley-Smith estimator was used to estimate richness. Morisita's index was used to measure repertoire overlap. A clone counted as low-abundance if it appeared in cultured samples but went undetected in the pre-culture repertoire of the same donor. What TCRdb holds here is the immuneACCESS table cut down to in-frame rearrangements. Part of the clones is not present; checked against another copy, under half of the missing clones reflect an unresolved V gene, and the others are unexplained. V and J calls and clone size follow that table, whereas D and trimming were derived from the DNA. Counted in this sample were 1,500 or so clones; approximately 70% of them appeared once. Jointly, the top ten make up roughly 49% of the sample.

This clone came up a few times. No much larger clonotype is one base removed from it; base qualities were not supplied. Following 15 days of expansion, the cultured CD4+ cells were restimulated for around 25 h using HeLa cells that expressed the same allogeneic DPB1. To serve as antigen-presenting cells, the HeLa stimulator cells were retrovirally transduced with HLA-DPA1/DPB1, HLA-DM, invariant chain and CD80. Untouched CD4+ T cells were isolated from Ficoll-separated PBMC through negative selection with magnetic beads, and an average purity of about 98% was reached. CD4+ responders were cocultured at a 3:1 ratio with 100 Gy-irradiated HeLa cells in medium containing 50 U/mL IL-2 and 10% human AB serum. Untouched CD4+ T cells were isolated from Ficoll-separated PBMC with magnetic beads, reaching around 98% purity with negligible CD8+ contamination. Peripheral blood mononuclear cells were supplied by the buffy coats of a few healthy blood donors, who served as the study donors. CMV seronegative status was shared by all three donors. The DNeasy Blood & Tissue Kit was used to extract genomic DNA.

The CDR3 has 15 amino acids, counting the end cysteine and phenylalanine. Only the CDR3 part of the read is kept: 45 bases, read in frame from the first base. Germline trimming: 2 bases from V, 8 bases from J; junction bases outside gene matches: 8. The germline V gene encodes CDR1 SGHRS and CDR2 YFSETQ. Sequencing was done on a sample of CD137- CD4+ T cells from cultured PBMCs. The receptor was derived from a man between 60 and 75 years old in good health and CMV-seronegative. This chain is built from TRBV5-1 and TRBJ2-3, with 10 junctional bases fitting TRBD2. In nucleotide form, the sequence is TGCGCCAGCAGCTTAACTAGCGGGGCCCCCCCTACGCAGTATTTT. It specifies CASSLTSGAPPTQYF.